These T cell receptor beta chains were read from a single sample in a study of beta chain features in type 1 diabetes. The method was immunoSEQ multiplex PCR; TCRdb's version includes in-frame clones alone and lacks a portion of them. The sample yields under 150,000 clones, about 18% seen once. The sequenced sample was central memory CD4+ T cells from blood. Every receptor here comes from a young man with type 1 diabetes. Each CDR3 is given with its conserved first and last residue. The D gene is left open where the match is weak. Rows may omit the clone size; those that give it use once, few, many or a size class.

D: TRBD1; size: .; J: TRBJ1-2; V: TRBV7-9; CDR3: CASSLEGTGGADYGYTF; DNA: TGTGCCAGCAGCTTAGAAGGGACAGGGGGCGCGGACTATGGCTACACCTTC
D: .; size: many; J: TRBJ2-3; V: TRBV18; CDR3: CASSPGDTQYF; DNA: TGTGCCAGCTCACCGGGAGATACGCAGTATTTT
D: .; size: .; J: TRBJ2-3; V: TRBV9; CDR3: CASSANGGSTDTQYF; DNA: TGTGCCAGCAGCGCTAACGGGGGTAGCACAGATACGCAGTATTTT
D: .; size: .; J: TRBJ2-2; V: TRBV29-1; CDR3: CSVVTANTGELFF; DNA: TGCAGCGTTGTAACAGCGAACACCGGGGAGCTGTTTTTT
D: .; size: .; J: TRBJ1-2; V: TRBV25-1; CDR3: CASSEWSSGYTF; DNA: TGTGCCAGCAGTGAATGGTCAAGTGGCTACACCTTC
D: TRBD2; size: .; J: TRBJ2-3; V: TRBV7-2; CDR3: CASSSSGLAGNTDTQYF; DNA: TGTGCCAGCAGCTCCTCTGGGCTAGCGGGAAACACAGATACGCAGTATTTT
D: TRBD1; size: .; J: TRBJ2-7; V: TRBV4-2; CDR3: CASSQELVTGGAYEQYF; DNA: TGTGCCAGCAGCCAAGAATTGGTTACAGGGGGTGCCTACGAGCAGTACTTC
D: TRBD1; size: .; J: TRBJ1-4; V: TRBV30; CDR3: CAWSVKGQGNEKLFF; DNA: TGTGCCTGGAGTGTTAAGGGACAGGGAAATGAAAAACTGTTTTTT
D: .; size: few; J: TRBJ1-6; V: TRBV28; CDR3: CASIEQRSGSPLHF; DNA: TGTGCCAGCATTGAACAGAGGAGTGGTTCACCCCTCCACTTT
D: TRBD1; size: few; J: TRBJ1-2; V: TRBV5-4; CDR3: CASSLDRDSYGYTF; DNA: TGTGCCAGCAGCTTGGATCGGGACAGCTATGGCTACACCTTC
D: .; size: many; J: TRBJ2-1; V: TRBV6-6; CDR3: CASSNSNEQFF; DNA: TGTGCCAGCAGTAATAGCAATGAGCAGTTCTTC
D: .; size: few; J: TRBJ2-7; V: TRBV29-1; CDR3: CSVELGGYEQYF; DNA: TGCAGCGTTGAATTGGGCGGCTACGAGCAGTACTTC
D: .; size: few; J: TRBJ2-1; V: TRBV20-1; CDR3: CSARYNEQFF; DNA: TGCAGTGCTAGGTACAATGAGCAGTTCTTC
D: .; size: .; J: TRBJ1-2; V: TRBV5-6; CDR3: CASSFGRVYGYTF; DNA: TGTGCCAGCAGCTTCGGCAGGGTATATGGCTACACCTTC
D: .; size: many; J: TRBJ2-6; V: TRBV14; CDR3: CASSRASGANVLTF; DNA: TGTGCCAGCAGCCGGGCCTCTGGGGCCAACGTCCTGACTTTC
D: TRBD2; size: few; J: TRBJ2-7; V: TRBV28; CDR3: CASSPGLAGVHEQYF; DNA: TGTGCCAGCAGTCCGGGACTAGCGGGAGTCCACGAGCAGTACTTC
D: .; size: few; J: TRBJ1-1; V: TRBV30; CDR3: CAWARQVNTEAFF; DNA: TGTGCCTGGGCCCGACAGGTGAACACTGAAGCTTTCTTT
D: TRBD2; size: few; J: TRBJ2-3; V: TRBV5-6; CDR3: CASSFSSGSDTQYF; DNA: TGTGCCAGCAGCTTCTCTAGCGGGAGTGATACGCAGTATTTT
D: TRBD1; size: few; J: TRBJ2-1; V: TRBV29-1; CDR3: CSVAGTGGRNEQFF; DNA: TGCAGCGTTGCCGGGACAGGGGGACGGAATGAGCAGTTCTTC
D: .; size: .; J: TRBJ1-2; V: TRBV28; CDR3: CASSLANYGYTF; DNA: TGTGCCAGCAGTTTAGCTAACTATGGCTACACCTTC
D: TRBD2; size: few; J: TRBJ2-1; V: TRBV7-9; CDR3: CASSLRPGTTLSEQFF; DNA: TGTGCCAGCAGCTTGCGGCCGGGGACTACCCTGTCGGAGCAGTTCTTC
D: .; size: .; J: TRBJ2-3; V: TRBV5-1; CDR3: CASRPQMGDRRHTQYF; DNA: TGCGCCAGCAGACCACAGATGGGGGACCGGAGGCATACGCAGTATTTT
D: .; size: .; J: TRBJ2-1; V: TRBV30; CDR3: CAWSSFALQFF; DNA: TGTGCCTGGAGTTCTTTTGCGCTCCAGTTCTTC
D: TRBD1; size: .; J: TRBJ1-2; V: TRBV7-6; CDR3: CASSPGTGGAYGYTF; DNA: TGTGCCAGCAGTCCCGGGACAGGGGGCGCTTATGGCTACACCTTC
D: .; size: .; J: TRBJ1-2; V: TRBV18; CDR3: CASSPTEGNYGYTF; DNA: TGTGCCAGCTCACCAACCGAGGGGAACTATGGCTACACCTTC
D: .; size: .; J: TRBJ1-5; V: TRBV5-1; CDR3: CASSPSGRNQPQHF; DNA: TGCGCCAGCAGCCCCTCGGGGCGCAATCAGCCCCAGCATTTT
D: TRBD1; size: .; J: TRBJ1-4; V: TRBV7-2; CDR3: CASSFDRGGEKLFF; DNA: TGTGCCAGCAGCTTCGACAGGGGTGGTGAAAAACTGTTTTTT
D: TRBD1; size: many; J: TRBJ2-5; V: TRBV5-4; CDR3: CASSLQGSDATQYF; DNA: TGTGCCAGCAGCCTACAGGGGTCAGACGCGACCCAGTACTTC
D: .; size: few; J: TRBJ1-6; V: TRBV30; CDR3: CAWSVRDKNYSPLHF; DNA: TGTGCCTGGAGTGTACGGGACAAAAATTATTCACCCCTCCACTTT
D: .; size: .; J: TRBJ2-7; V: TRBV6-5; CDR3: CASSYSYASSYEQYF; DNA: TGTGCCAGCAGTTACTCGTATGCGAGCTCCTACGAGCAGTACTTC
D: .; size: .; J: TRBJ2-7; V: TRBV19; CDR3: CASSTGHSYEQYF; DNA: TGTGCCAGTAGCACGGGGCACTCCTACGAGCAGTACTTC
D: .; size: few; J: TRBJ2-1; V: TRBV5-1; CDR3: CASSLIGSGEQFF; DNA: TGCGCCAGCAGCTTGATAGGGAGCGGTGAGCAGTTCTTC
D: .; size: .; J: TRBJ1-1; V: TRBV28; CDR3: CASSLNVGGVGAFF; DNA: TGTGCCAGCAGTTTAAACGTTGGTGGAGTAGGGGCTTTCTTT
D: .; size: .; J: TRBJ1-5; V: TRBV29-1; CDR3: CSVGWAEQGQPQHF; DNA: TGCAGCGTTGGCTGGGCCGAGCAGGGTCAGCCCCAGCATTTT
D: .; size: few; J: TRBJ2-7; V: TRBV18; CDR3: CASSPTGPTDEQYF; DNA: TGTGCCAGCTCACCCACCGGGCCAACGGACGAGCAGTACTTC
D: TRBD2; size: .; J: TRBJ2-3; V: TRBV7-9; CDR3: CASSPRLTSGTDTQYF; DNA: TGTGCCAGCAGCCCTCGGTTGACTAGCGGCACAGATACGCAGTATTTT
D: .; size: .; J: TRBJ1-2; V: TRBV7-9; CDR3: CASSLEGYGYTF; DNA: TGTGCCAGCAGCTTAGAGGGTTATGGCTACACCTTC
D: .; size: .; J: TRBJ2-5; V: TRBV7-2; CDR3: CASSLGGAGMETQYF; DNA: TGTGCCAGCAGCTTAGGCGGTGCGGGGATGGAGACCCAGTACTTC
D: .; size: .; J: TRBJ2-2; V: TRBV9; CDR3: CASSKFTGELFF; DNA: TGTGCCAGCAGCAAATTCACCGGGGAGCTGTTTTTT
D: .; size: .; J: TRBJ2-7; V: TRBV9; CDR3: CASSVDPGPTYEQYF; DNA: TGTGCCAGCAGCGTAGATCCGGGCCCCACCTACGAGCAGTACTTC
D: .; size: .; J: TRBJ1-1; V: TRBV25-1; CDR3: CASSEFGTEAFF; DNA: TGTGCCAGCAGTGAATTTGGCACTGAAGCTTTCTTT
D: TRBD2; size: .; J: TRBJ2-7; V: TRBV2; CDR3: CASSGAGGEQYF; DNA: TGTGCCAGCAGTGGCGCGGGGGGCGAGCAGTACTTC
D: .; size: .; J: TRBJ2-3; V: TRBV14; CDR3: CASSQLGRGPDTQYF; DNA: TGTGCCAGCAGCCAATTAGGGCGGGGTCCAGATACGCAGTATTTT
D: .; size: .; J: TRBJ2-1; V: TRBV7-3; CDR3: CASSLSRDAPRQFF; DNA: TGTGCCAGCAGCCTCTCTAGAGACGCCCCACGGCAGTTCTTC
D: .; size: few; J: TRBJ2-6; V: TRBV28; CDR3: CASSFTGLTGANVLTF; DNA: TGTGCCAGCAGTTTCACGGGACTGACTGGGGCCAACGTCCTGACTTTC